A selection of T cell receptor beta chains follows, all from one sample in a study of immune cell composition in non-small cell lung cancer. Profiled with immunoSEQ multiplex PCR; TCRdb holds only in-frame clones, not every one. The sample consists of 8,000 or so clones, just under 70% of them appearing once. Sequencing was carried out using lung tumor tissue. The receptors here all came from a human donor with non-small cell lung cancer. CDR3s include the opening cysteine and the closing phenylalanine or tryptophan.

>TRBV5-4|TRBJ2-7
CASSLGGGEDEQYF
>TRBV2|TRBJ2-3
CASSEARRTGLSTDTQYF
>TRBV19|TRBJ1-1
CASSMGGGGRLNTEAFF
>TRBV7-8|TRBJ2-7
CASSLAAGRGYEQYF
>TRBV28|TRBJ1-6
CASINRVGNSPLHF
>TRBV18|TRBJ1-2
CASSLDRGIYYGYTF
>TRBV5-6|TRBJ1-6
CASSSLGVYGSPLHF
>TRBV19|TRBJ2-7
CASSLIQGSYEQYF
>TRBV7-9|TRBJ2-1
CASSLAGTSSHEQFF
>TRBV7-3|TRBJ2-3
CASSYLGAADTQYF
>TRBV10-3|TRBJ1-2
CATSPGDRANYGYTF
>TRBV19|TRBJ1-1
CASTLGQGRVTEAFF
>TRBV5-1|TRBJ1-2
CASSLGMGQGDYGYTF
>TRBV6-6|TRBJ2-7
CASRQGDLSYEQYF
>TRBV5-6|TRBJ2-3
CASSPPGQGTDTQYF
>TRBV30|TRBJ1-5
CAWSIGGSNQPQHF
>TRBV4-1|TRBJ2-3
CASSQALAKGTDTQYF
>TRBV27|TRBJ2-1
CASSPSNYNEQFF
>TRBV6-4|TRBJ1-2
CASSDTAQPFFYGYTF
>TRBV30|TRBJ2-5
CAWSVGSGRARGETQYF
>TRBV18|TRBJ2-3
CASSPLLGLSTDTQYF
>TRBV28|TRBJ1-2
CASTIPSTGGKGYTF
>TRBV19|TRBJ2-2
CATEALLPNTGELFF
>TRBV10-3|TRBJ2-6
CAEIRAGANVLTF
>TRBV5-5|TRBJ2-7
CASSTGQGFIYEQYF
>TRBV7-2|TRBJ2-5
CASSGGLVLGTQYF
>TRBV18|TRBJ2-5
CASSPSGRETQYF
>TRBV9|TRBJ1-5
CASSVGFWDQPQHF
>TRBV28|TRBJ1-6
CASSLVTSSYNSPLHF
>TRBV6-5|TRBJ1-2
CASKKSGGYTF
>TRBV9|TRBJ2-3
CASSPPGLAGGPLTQYF
>TRBV18|TRBJ1-3
CASSLNRVSGNTIYF